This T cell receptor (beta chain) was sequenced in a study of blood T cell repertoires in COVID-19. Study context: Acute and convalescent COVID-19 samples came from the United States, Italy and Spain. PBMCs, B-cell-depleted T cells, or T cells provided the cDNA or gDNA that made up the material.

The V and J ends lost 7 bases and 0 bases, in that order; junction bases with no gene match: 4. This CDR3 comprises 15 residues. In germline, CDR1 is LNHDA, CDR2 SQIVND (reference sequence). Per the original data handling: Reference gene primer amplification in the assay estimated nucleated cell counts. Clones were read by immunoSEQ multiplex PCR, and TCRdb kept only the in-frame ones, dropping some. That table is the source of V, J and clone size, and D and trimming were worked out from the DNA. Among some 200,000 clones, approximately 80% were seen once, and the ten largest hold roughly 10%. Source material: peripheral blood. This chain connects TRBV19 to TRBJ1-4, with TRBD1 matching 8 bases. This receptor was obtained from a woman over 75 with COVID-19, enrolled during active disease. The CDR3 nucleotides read TGTGCCAGTAAGCCAGGGGGCACAACTAATGAAAAACTGTTTTTT. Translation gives CASKPGGTTNEKLFF.